This T cell receptor beta chain was sequenced during a study of blood T cells in healthy people across ages. A second roughly 6 to 11 cycle PCR used barcoded and J-beta primers. MiXCR was run by TCRdb on the 5' RACE reads, yielding one entry per CDR3 protein. This table holds 850,000 to 950,000 distinct CDR3 sequences, around 28% found once. This clonotype appeared many times. The CDR3 loop spans 15 amino acids. V dropped 2 bases and J dropped 3; count of bases not matched to a gene: 6. CDR1 MNHEY and CDR2 SMNVEV come from the germline V gene (reference sequence). Every donor provided roughly 10 milliliters of peripheral blood.

The sequence derives from a woman at least 80 years old in good health. The chain combines TRBV27 with TRBJ2-7; 8 bases are shared with TRBD1. The sample consisted of blood. The CDR3 sequence is CASSLDDRGRYEQYF. CDR3 sequence (DNA): TGTGCCAGCAGTTTAGACGACAGGGGACGCTACGAGCAGTACTTC.